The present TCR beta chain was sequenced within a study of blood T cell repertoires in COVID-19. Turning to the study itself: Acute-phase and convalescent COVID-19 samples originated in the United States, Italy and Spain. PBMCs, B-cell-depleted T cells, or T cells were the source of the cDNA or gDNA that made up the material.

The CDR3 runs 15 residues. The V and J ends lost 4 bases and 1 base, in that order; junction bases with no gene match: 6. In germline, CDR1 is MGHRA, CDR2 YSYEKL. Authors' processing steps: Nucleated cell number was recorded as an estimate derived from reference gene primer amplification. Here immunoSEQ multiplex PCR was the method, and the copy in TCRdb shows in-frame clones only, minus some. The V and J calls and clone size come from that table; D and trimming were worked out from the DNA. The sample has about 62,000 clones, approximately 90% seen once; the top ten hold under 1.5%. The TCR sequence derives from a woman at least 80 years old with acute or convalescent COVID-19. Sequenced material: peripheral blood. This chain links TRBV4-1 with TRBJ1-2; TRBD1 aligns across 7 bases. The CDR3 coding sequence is TGCGCCAGCAGCCCCGGGACAGTCCTTAACTATGGCTACACCTTC. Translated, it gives CASSPGTVLNYGYTF.